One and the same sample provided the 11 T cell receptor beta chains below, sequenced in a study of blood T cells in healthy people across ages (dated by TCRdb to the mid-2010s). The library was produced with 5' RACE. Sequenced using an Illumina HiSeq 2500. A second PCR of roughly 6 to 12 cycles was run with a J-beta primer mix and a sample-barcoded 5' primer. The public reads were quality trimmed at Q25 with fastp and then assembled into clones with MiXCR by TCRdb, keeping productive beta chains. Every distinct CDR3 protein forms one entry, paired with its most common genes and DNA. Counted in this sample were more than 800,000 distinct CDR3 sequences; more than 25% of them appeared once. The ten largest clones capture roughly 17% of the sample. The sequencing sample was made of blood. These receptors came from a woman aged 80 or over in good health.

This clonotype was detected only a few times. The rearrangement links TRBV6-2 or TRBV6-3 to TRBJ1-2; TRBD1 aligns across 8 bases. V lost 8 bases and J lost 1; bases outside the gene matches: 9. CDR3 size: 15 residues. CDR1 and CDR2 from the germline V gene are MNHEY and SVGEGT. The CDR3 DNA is TGTGCCAGCCATCGGACAGGGCGTAATAACTATGGCTACACCTTC. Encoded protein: CASHRTGRNNYGYTF.

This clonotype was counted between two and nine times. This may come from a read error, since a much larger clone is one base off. DNA of the CDR3: TGCGCCAGCAGCTCCCCCGGGCGAGATACGCAGTATTTT. This translates into CASSSPGRDTQYF. The J gene is TRBJ2-3, the V gene TRBV5-1; no definite D call. Trimming pared 3 bases from V and 5 bases from J, leaving 10 bases between. The CDR3 has 13 amino acids. Germline values: CDR1 SGHRS, CDR2 YFSETQ.

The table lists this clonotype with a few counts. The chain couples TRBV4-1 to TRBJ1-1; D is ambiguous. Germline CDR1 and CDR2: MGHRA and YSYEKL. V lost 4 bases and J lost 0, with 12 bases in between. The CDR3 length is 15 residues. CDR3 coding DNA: TGCGCCAGCAGCCCCGGGGTGCGAATGAACACTGAAGCTTTCTTT. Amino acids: CASSPGVRMNTEAFF.

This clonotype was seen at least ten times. As DNA, the CDR3 is TGTGCCAGCAGTTCCAGGGGGCAGTGGCACTATGGCTACACCTTC. Its protein is CASSSRGQWHYGYTF. V and J are TRBV12-3 or TRBV12-4 and TRBJ1-2, with 8 bases that match TRBD1. The J segment lost 3 bases and the V segment lost 4 bases, leaving 7 bases of the junction unmatched. The CDR3 extends over 15 amino acids.

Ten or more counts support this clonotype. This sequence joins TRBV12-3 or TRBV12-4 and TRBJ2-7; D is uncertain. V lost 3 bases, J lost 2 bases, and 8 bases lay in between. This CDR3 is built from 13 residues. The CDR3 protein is CASSFYKAYEQYF. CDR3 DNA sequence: TGTGCCAGCAGTTTTTACAAAGCCTACGAGCAGTACTTC.

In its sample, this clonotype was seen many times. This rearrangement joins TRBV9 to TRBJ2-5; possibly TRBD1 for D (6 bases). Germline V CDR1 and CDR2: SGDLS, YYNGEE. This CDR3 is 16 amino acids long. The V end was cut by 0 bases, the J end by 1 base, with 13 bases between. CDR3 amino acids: CASSVAPRDTQETQYF. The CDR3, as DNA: TGTGCCAGCAGCGTAGCTCCCCGGGACACCCAAGAGACCCAGTACTTC.

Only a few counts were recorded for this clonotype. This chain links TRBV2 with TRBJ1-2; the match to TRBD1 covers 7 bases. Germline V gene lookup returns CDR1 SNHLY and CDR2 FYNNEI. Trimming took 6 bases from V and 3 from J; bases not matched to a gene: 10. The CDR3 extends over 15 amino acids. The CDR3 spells CASRAGTAFYYGYTF. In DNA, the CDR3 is TGTGCCAGCAGGGCAGGGACAGCCTTTTACTATGGCTACACCTTC.

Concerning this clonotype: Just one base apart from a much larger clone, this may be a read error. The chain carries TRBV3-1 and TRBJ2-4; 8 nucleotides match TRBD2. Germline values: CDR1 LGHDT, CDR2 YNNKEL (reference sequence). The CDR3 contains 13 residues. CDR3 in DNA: TGTACCAGCATCGGGAGGGCCGAAAACATTCAGTACTTC. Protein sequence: CTSIGRAENIQYF.

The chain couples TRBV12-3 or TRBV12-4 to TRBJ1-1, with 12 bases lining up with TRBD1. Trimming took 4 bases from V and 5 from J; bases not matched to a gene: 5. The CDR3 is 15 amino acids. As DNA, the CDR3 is TGTGCCAGCAGTTCCCGGGACAGGGGGCAAACTGAAGCTTTCTTT. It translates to CASSSRDRGQTEAFF.

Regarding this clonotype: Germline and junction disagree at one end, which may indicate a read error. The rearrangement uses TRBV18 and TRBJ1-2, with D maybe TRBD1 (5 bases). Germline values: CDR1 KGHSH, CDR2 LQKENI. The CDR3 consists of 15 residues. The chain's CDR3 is CASSPGPNGDYGCTF. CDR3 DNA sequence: TGTGCCAGCTCACCTGGGCCTAACGGGGACTATGGCTGCACCTTC.

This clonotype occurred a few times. The CDR3 sequence is CASSQGVTRHINTGELFF. DNA for the CDR3: TGTGCCAGCAGCCAAGGGGTCACTCGTCATATTAACACCGGGGAGCTGTTTTTT. The chain joins TRBV3-1 to TRBJ2-2; D is ambiguous. Germline V lookup: CDR1 LGHDT, CDR2 YNNKEL (reference sequence). Trimming left V 1 base short and J 2 bases short, with 17 bases between. CDR3 length: 18 amino acids.